The clone carrying this T cell receptor (beta chain) showed up just once. A template switching step contributed a universal primer site, while unique molecular identifiers were present in the cDNA. TCRdb reprocessed the 5' RACE reads with MiXCR, giving one entry per CDR3 protein. Of approximately 470,000 distinct CDR3 sequences listed, 14% were seen once; the top ten hold more than 0.5%. This entry comes from a study of identical twins. The CDR3 extends over 13 amino acids. Germline V gene sequence: CDR1 SGHTA, CDR2 FQGNSA. With V trimmed by 4 bases and J by 9 bases, 5 bases remained unmatched. The data were also submitted as part of a second study, on yellow fever vaccine responses in identical twins.

The receptor was derived from a woman aged 18-29 years in good health. The material sequenced was CD4+ T cells sorted from blood. This sequence joins TRBV7-2 and TRBJ2-1, with 8 bases fitting TRBD2. The CDR3: CASSWGLVTEQFF. CDR3 sequence (DNA): TGTGCCAGCAGCTGGGGACTAGTGACTGAGCAGTTCTTC.